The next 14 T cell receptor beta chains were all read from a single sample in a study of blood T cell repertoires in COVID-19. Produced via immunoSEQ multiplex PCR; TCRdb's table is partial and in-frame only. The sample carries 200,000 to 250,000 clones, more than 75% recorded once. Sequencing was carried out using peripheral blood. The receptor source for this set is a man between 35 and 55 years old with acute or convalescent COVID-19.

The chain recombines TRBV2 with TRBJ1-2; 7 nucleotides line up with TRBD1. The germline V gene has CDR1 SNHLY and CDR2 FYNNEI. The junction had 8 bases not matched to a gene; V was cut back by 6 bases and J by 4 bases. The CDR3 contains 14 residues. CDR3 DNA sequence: TGTGCCAGCAGAGCCGGGACAGCAACCTATGGCTACACCTTC. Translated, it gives CASRAGTATYGYTF.

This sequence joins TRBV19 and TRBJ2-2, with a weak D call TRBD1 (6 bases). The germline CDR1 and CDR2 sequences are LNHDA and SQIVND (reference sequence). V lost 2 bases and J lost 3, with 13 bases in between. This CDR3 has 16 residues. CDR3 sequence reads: CASSIIGTPYTGELFF. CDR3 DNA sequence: TGTGCCAGTAGTATAATTGGGACACCATACACCGGGGAGCTGTTTTTT.

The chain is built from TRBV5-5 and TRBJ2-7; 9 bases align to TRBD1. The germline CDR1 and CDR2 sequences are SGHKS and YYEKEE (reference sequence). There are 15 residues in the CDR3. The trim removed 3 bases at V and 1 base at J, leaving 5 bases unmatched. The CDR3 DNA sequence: TGTGCCAGCAGCTCCGCCGGGACAGGGTCCTACGAGCAGTACTTC. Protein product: CASSSAGTGSYEQYF. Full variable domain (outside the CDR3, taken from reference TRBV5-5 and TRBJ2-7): DAGVTQSPTHLIKTRGQQVTLRCSPISGHKSVSWYQQVLGQGPQFIFQYYEKEERGRGNFPDRFSARQFPNYSSELNVNALLLGDSALYLCASSSAGTGSYEQYFGPGTRLTVT.

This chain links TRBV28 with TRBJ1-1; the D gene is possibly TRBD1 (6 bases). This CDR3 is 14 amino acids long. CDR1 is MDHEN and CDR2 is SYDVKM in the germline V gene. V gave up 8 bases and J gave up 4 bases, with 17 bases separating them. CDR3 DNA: TGTGCCAGCCCCCCCCGAGGGGGTGGCACTGAAGCTTTCTTT. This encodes CASPPRGGGTEAFF.

This CDR3 reads CASSLSPTYGYTF. The CDR3 DNA is TGTGCCAGCAGCCTCAGTCCCACCTATGGCTACACCTTC. The V gene is TRBV3-1 (or the pseudogene TRBV3-2), the J gene TRBJ1-2; D is undetermined. The CDR3 consists of 13 residues. The germline V gene encodes CDR1 LGHDT and CDR2 YNNKEL (reference sequence). The germline V and J ends were trimmed by 4 bases and 4 bases, with 10 bases remaining between them.

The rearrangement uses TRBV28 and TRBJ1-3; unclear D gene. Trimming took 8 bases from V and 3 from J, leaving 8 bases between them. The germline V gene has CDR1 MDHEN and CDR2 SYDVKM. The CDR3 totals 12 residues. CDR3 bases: TGTGCCAGCCTTAGCAATGGAAACACCATATATTTT. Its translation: CASLSNGNTIYF.

Written as DNA, the CDR3 is TGTGCCAGCAGCTTAGCGGGGGGAACTAATGAAAAACTGTTTTTT. Its translation is CASSLAGGTNEKLFF. The V and J genes are TRBV7-6 and TRBJ1-4; D may be TRBD1 (5 bases). CDR1 and CDR2 from the germline V gene are SGHVS and FNYEAQ. The CDR3 runs 15 residues. Trimming pared 0 bases from V and 1 base from J, leaving 6 bases between. The full variable domain, completed using reference TRBV7-6 and TRBJ1-4, is GAGVSQSPRYKVTKRGQDVALRCDPISGHVSLYWYRQALGQGPEFLTYFNYEAQQDKSGLPNDRFSAERPEGSISTLTIQRTEQRDSAMYRCASSLAGGTNEKLFFGSGTQLSVL.

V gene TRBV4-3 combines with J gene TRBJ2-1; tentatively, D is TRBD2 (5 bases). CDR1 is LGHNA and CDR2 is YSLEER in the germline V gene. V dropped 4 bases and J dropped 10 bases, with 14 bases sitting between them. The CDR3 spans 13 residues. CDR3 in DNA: TGCGCCAGCAGCCTTGCAGGCGGGCAAGAGCAGTTCTTC. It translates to CASSLAGGQEQFF.

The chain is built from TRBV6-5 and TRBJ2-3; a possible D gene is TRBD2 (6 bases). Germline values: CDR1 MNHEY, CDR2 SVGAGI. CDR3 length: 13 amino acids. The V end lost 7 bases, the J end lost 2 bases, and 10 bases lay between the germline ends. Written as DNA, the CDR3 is TGTGCCAGCAAAGCGGGCCTCACAGATACGCAGTATTTT. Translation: CASKAGLTDTQYF.

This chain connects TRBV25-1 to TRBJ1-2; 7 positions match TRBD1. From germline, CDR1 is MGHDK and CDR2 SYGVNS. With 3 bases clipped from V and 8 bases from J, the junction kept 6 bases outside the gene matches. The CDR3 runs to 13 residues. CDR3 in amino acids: CASSDRGAGGYTF. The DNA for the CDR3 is TGTGCCAGCAGTGACAGGGGGGCTGGGGGCTACACCTTC.

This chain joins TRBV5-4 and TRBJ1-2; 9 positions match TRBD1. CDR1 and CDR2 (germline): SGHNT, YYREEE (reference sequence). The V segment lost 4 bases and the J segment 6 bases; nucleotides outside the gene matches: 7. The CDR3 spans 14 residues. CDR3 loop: CASSARDREHGYTF. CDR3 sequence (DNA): TGTGCCAGCAGCGCCCGGGACAGGGAACATGGCTACACCTTC.

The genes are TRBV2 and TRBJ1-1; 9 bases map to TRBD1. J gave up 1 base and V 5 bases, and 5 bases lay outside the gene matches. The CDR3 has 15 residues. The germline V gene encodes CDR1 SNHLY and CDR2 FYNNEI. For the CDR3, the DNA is TGTGCCAGCAGTTCTACAGGGGGCCCGAACACTGAAGCTTTCTTT. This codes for CASSSTGGPNTEAFF.

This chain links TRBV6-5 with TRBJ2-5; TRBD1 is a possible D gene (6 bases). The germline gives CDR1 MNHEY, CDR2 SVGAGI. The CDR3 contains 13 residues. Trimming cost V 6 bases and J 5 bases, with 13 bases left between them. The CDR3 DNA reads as TGTGCCAGCAGAAGAGTGGGGGCGGAGACCCAGTACTTC. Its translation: CASRRVGAETQYF.

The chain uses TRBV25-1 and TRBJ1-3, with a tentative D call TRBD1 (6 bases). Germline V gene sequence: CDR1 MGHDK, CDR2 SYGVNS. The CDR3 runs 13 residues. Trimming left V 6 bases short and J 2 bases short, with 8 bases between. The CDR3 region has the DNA TGTGCCAGCAGGAAGGGGGCTGGAAACACCATATATTTT. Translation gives CASRKGAGNTIYF.